This T cell receptor beta chain was observed in a study of cytomegalovirus exposure and HLA in healthy donors. PCR involved 60 Vbeta and 13 Jbeta primers. Produced via immunoSEQ multiplex PCR; TCRdb's table is partial and in-frame only. This sample carries approximately 100,000 clones, over 70% of them seen once, and the ten largest clones take 11%. The study, taken as a whole, reports: A later analysis showed TCR association rates differing by HLA locus, peaking at DRB1 and lowest at HLA-C. Among the sequence variants, a highly shared cluster was likely an artifact of sequencing.

This CDR3 region has 14 residues. Trimming took off 0 bases at V and 3 bases at J, with 8 bases between the two ends. Germline CDR1 SGDLS, CDR2 YYNGEE. In regard to this clone: Its target is not known.

The gene calls are TRBV9 and TRBJ2-3; D is ambiguous. The source of this sequence is a man between 18 and 35 years old in good health and CMV-seropositive. Sequenced material: PBMCs. The CDR3 protein is CASSVVAGTDTQYF. The CDR3 nucleotides are TGTGCCAGCAGCGTAGTTGCCGGTACAGATACGCAGTATTTT.